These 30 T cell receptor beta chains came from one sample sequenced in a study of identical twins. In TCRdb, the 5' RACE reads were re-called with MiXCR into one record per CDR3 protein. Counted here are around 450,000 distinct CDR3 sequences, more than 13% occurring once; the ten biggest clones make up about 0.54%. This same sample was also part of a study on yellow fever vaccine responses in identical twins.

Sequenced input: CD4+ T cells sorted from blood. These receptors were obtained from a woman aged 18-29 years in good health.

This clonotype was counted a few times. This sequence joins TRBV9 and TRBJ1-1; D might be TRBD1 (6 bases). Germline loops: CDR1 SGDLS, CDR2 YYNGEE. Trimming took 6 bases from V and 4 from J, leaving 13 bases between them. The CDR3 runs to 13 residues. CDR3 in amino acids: CASNREVGTEAFF. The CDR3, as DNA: TGTGCCAGCAACAGGGAAGTGGGCACTGAAGCTTTCTTT.

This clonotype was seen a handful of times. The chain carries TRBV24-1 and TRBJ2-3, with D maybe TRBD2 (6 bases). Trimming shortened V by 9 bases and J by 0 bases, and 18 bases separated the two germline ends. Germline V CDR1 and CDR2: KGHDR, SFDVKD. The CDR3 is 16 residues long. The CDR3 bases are TGTGCCACCCAAGCGGGTACATACTCAAGCACAGATACGCAGTATTTT. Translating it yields CATQAGTYSSTDTQYF.

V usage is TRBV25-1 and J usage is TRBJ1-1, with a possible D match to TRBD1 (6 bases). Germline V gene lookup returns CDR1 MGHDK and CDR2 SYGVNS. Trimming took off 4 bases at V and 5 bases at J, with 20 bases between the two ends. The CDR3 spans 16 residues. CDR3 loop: CASSVGTGRGGTEAFF. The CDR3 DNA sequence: TGTGCCAGCAGTGTGGGCACAGGCCGAGGGGGAACTGAAGCTTTCTTT.

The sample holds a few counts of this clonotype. The CDR3 loop reads CASSQDMASGRRGQFF. The CDR3 DNA reads TGCGCCAGCAGCCAAGATATGGCTAGCGGGAGGAGGGGGCAGTTCTTC. The V call is TRBV4-1, the J call TRBJ2-1; 11 bases align to TRBD2. This CDR3 contains 16 residues. CDR1 and CDR2 (germline): MGHRA, YSYEKL. With V trimmed by 0 bases and J by 12 bases, 10 bases remained unmatched.

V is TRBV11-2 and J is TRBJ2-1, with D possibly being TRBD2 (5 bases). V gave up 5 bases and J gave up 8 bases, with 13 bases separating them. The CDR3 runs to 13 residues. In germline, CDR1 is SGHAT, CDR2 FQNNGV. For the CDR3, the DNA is TGTGCCAGCAGCCCGAGGGTGCGGGATGAGCAGTTCTTC. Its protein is CASSPRVRDEQFF.

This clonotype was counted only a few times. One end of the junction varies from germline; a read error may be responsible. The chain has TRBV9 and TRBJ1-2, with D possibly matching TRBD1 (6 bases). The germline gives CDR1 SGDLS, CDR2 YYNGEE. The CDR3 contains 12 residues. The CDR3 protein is CASSVLTGHLSF. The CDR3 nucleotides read TGTGCCAGCAGCGTTTTAACAGGGCACCTCTCCTTC.

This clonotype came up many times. This CDR3 is CASSPEFAGGYNEQFF. The CDR3 coding sequence is TGCGCCAGCAGCCCGGAATTCGCGGGGGGCTACAATGAGCAGTTCTTC. This sequence joins TRBV5-1 and TRBJ2-1; 8 bases line up with TRBD2. V lost 4 bases and J lost 3; bases outside the gene matches: 9. CDR3 length: 16 amino acids. Germline V gives CDR1 SGHRS, CDR2 YFSETQ.

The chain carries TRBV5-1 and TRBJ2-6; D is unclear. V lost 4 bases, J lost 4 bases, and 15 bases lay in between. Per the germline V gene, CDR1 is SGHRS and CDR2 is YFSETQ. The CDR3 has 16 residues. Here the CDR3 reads CASSPVISNGANVLTF. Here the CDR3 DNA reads TGCGCCAGCAGCCCGGTGATCAGTAACGGGGCCAACGTCCTGACTTTC.

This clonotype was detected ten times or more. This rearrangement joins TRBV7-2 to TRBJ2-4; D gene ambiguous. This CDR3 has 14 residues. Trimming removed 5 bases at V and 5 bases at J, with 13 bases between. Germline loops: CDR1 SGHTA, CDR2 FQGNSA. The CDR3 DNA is TGTGCCAGCAGCCAGGTAGTTCGGCAAAACATTCAGTACTTC. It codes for CASSQVVRQNIQYF.

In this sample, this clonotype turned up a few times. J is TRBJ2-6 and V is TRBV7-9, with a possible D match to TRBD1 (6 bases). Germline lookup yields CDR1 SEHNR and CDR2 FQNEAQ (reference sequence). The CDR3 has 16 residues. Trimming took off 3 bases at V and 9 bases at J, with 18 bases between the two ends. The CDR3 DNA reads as TGTGCCAGCAGCTTTGGCGACAGGAAACTTGACAACGTCCTGACTTTC. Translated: CASSFGDRKLDNVLTF.

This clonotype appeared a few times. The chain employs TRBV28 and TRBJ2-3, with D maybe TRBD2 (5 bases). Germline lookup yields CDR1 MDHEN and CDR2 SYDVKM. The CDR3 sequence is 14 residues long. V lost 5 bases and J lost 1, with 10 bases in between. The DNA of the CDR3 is TGTGCCAGCAGTAAAGGACTCCGCACAGATACGCAGTATTTT. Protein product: CASSKGLRTDTQYF. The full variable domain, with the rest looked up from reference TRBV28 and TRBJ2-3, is DVKVTQSSRYLVKRTGEKVFLECVQDMDHENMFWYRQDPGLGLRLIYFSYDVKMKEKGDIPEGYSVSREKKERFSLILESASTNQTSMYLCASSKGLRTDTQYFGPGTRLTVL.

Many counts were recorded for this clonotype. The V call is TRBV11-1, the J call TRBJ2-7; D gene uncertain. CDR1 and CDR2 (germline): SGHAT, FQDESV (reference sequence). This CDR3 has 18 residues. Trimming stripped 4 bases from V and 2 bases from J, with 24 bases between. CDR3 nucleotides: TGTGCCAGCAGCTATACCGCTGGTAAGGGTCAAAAGGCCTACGAGCAGTACTTC. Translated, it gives CASSYTAGKGQKAYEQYF.

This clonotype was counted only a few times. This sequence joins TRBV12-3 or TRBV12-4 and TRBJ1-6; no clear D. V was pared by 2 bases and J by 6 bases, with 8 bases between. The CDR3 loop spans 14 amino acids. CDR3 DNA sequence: TGTGCCAGCAGTTTATCTCGGGGTAATTCACCCCTCCACTTT. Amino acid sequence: CASSLSRGNSPLHF.

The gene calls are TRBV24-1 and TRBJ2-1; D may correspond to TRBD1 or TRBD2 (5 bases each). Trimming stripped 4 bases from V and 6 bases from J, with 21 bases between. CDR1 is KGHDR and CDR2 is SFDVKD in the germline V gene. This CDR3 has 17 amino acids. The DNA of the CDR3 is TGTGCCACCAGTGAGACCGGGGCCCGAAAAGCCCGCAATGAGCAGTTCTTC. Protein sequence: CATSETGARKARNEQFF.

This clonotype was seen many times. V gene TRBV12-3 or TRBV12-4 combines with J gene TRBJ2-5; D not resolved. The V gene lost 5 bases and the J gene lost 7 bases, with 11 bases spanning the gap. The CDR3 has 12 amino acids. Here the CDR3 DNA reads TGTGCCAGCAGTACCCCCAGCCGGACCCAGTACTTC. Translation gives CASSTPSRTQYF.

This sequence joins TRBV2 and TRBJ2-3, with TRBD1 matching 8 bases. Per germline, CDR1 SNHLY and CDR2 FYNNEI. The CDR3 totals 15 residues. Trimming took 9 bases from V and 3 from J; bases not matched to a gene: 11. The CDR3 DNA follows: TGTGCCAGGGGCTCCGGGACAGGACGTACAGATACGCAGTATTTT. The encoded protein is CARGSGTGRTDTQYF.

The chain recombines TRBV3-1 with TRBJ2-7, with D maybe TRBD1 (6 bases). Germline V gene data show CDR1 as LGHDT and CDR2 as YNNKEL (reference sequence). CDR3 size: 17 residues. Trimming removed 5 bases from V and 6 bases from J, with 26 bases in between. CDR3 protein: CASSSFVKAGVFGEQYF. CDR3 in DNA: TGTGCCAGCAGCTCGTTTGTTAAAGCAGGGGTGTTTGGCGAGCAGTACTTC.

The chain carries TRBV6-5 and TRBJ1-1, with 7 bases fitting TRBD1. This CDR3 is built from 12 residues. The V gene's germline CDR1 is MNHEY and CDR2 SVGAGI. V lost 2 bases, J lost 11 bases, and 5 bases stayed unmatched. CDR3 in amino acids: CASSYRDSDAFF. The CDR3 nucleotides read TGTGCCAGCAGTTACAGGGACAGTGACGCTTTCTTT.

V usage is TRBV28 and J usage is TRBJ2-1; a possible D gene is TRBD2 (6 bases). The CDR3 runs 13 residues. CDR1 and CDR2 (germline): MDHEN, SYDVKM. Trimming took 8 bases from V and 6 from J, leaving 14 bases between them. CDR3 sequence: CASGDLTGNEQFF. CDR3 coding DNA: TGTGCCAGCGGGGACTTAACGGGCAATGAGCAGTTCTTC.

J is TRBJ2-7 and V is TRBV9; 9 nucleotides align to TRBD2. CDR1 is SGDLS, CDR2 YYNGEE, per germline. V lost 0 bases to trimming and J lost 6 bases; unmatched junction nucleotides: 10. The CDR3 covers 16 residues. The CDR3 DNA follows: TGTGCCAGCAGCGTAGGATCCGCGGGAGGGTTAAGCGAGCAGTACTTC. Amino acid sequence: CASSVGSAGGLSEQYF.

Here the CDR3 DNA reads TGTGCCAGCAGCTTAGGACGTCGGGCAAGCTCCTACGAGCAGTACTTC. This encodes CASSLGRRASSYEQYF. The J gene is TRBJ2-7, the V gene TRBV11-2; unclear D gene. Per germline, CDR1 SGHAT and CDR2 FQNNGV. V dropped 1 base and J dropped 0 bases, with 13 bases sitting between them. The CDR3 totals 16 residues.

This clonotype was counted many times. CDR3 residues: CASSLGGTGSYNEQFF. The CDR3 bases are TGTGCCAGCAGTTTGGGTGGGACAGGCTCCTACAATGAGCAGTTCTTC. The chain couples TRBV28 to TRBJ2-1; 8 bases agree with TRBD1. Germline V lookup: CDR1 MDHEN, CDR2 SYDVKM. The trim removed 3 bases at V and 0 bases at J, leaving 4 bases unmatched. This CDR3 spans 16 amino acids.

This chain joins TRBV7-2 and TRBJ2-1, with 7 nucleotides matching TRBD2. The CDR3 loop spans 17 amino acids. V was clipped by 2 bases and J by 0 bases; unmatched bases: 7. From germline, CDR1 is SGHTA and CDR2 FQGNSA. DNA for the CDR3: TGTGCCAGCAGCTTATGGGGCGGGGGAGGCTCCTACAATGAGCAGTTCTTC. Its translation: CASSLWGGGGSYNEQFF.

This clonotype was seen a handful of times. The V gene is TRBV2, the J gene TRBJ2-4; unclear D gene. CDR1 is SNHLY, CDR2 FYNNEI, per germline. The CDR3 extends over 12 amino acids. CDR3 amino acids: CAGTATKNIQYF. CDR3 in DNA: TGTGCTGGAACCGCAACCAAAAACATTCAGTACTTC.

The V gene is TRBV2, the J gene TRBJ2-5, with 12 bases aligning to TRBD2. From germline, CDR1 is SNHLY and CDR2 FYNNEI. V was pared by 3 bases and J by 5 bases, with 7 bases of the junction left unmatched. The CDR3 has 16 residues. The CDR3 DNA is TGTGCCAGCAGTGAGACTAGCGGGAGATTGGGTGAGACCCAGTACTTC. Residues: CASSETSGRLGETQYF.

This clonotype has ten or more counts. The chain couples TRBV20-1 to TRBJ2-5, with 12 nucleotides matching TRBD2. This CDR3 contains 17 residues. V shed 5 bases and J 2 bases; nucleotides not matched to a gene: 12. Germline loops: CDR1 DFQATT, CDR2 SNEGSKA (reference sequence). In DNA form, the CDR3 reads TGCAGTGCTCCGTCTACTAGCGGGGGGCCTTCTCAAGAGACCCAGTACTTC. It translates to CSAPSTSGGPSQETQYF.

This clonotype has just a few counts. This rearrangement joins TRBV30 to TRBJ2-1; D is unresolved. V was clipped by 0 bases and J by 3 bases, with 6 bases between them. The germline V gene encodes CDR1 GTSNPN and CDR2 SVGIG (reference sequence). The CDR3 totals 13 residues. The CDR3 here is CAWSVGLYNEQFF. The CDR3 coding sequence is TGTGCCTGGAGTGTGGGTCTCTACAATGAGCAGTTCTTC.

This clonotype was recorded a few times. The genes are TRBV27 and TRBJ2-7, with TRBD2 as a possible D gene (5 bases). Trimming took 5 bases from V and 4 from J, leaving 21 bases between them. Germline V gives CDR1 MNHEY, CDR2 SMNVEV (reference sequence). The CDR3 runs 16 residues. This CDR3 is CASSPPPRSGRYEQYF. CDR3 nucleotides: TGTGCCAGCAGTCCGCCGCCGAGGAGCGGAAGATACGAGCAGTACTTC.

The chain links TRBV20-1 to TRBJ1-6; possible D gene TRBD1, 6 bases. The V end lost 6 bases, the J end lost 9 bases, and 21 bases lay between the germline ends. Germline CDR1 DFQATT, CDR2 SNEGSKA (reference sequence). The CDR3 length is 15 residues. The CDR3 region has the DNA TGCAGTGCGAGGGGGGGAAACGGATGGACTTCACCCCTCCACTTT. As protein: CSARGGNGWTSPLHF.

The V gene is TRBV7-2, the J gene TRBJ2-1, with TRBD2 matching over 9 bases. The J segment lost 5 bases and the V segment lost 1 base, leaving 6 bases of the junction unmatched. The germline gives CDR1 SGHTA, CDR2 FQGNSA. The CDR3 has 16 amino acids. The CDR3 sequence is CASSLVPSGIHNEQFF. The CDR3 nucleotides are TGTGCCAGCAGCTTAGTTCCTAGCGGGATCCACAATGAGCAGTTCTTC.